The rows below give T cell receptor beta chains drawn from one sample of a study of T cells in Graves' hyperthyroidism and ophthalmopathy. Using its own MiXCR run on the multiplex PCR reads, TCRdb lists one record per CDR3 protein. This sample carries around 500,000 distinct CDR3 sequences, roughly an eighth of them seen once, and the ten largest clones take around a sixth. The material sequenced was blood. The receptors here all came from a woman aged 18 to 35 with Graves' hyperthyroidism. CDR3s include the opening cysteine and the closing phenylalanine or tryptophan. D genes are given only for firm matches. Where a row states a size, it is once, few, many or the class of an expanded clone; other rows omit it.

TGCGCCAGCAGTGAGGACCGGACGGGGTTCTATGGCTACACCTTC CASSEDRTGFYGYTF 15 - TRBJ1-2 TRBV10-1 many
TGTGCCGGAAGACTAGCGGGAGAGGATGAGCAGTTCTTC CAGRLAGEDEQFF 13 TRBD2 TRBJ2-1 TRBV6-1 -
TGTGCCAGCACCTACCGAAGCTCTGGGGCCAACGTCCTGACTTTC CASTYRSSGANVLTF 15 - TRBJ2-6 TRBV6-2/TRBV6-3 many
TGTGCCAGCAGCCCAAGGACGGATTATAATTCACCCCTCCACTTT CASSPRTDYNSPLHF 15 - TRBJ1-6 TRBV9 -
TGCGCCAGCAGCTTTTCCGTTCAGAACACTGAAGCTTTCTTT CASSFSVQNTEAFF 14 - TRBJ1-1 TRBV5-1 few
TGTGCCGGCAGCTCCCAGGGATATAGCAATCAGCCCCAGCATTTT CAGSSQGYSNQPQHF 15 - TRBJ1-5 TRBV5-6 -
TGTGCCAGCAGTGGGCGACAGTATAATTCACCCCTCCACTTT CASSGRQYNSPLHF 14 - TRBJ1-6 TRBV9 few
TGTGCCAGCAGCTTTGGGACAGTTGAAGAAAAACTGTTTTTT CASSFGTVEEKLFF 14 TRBD1 TRBJ1-4 TRBV7-9 many
TGTGCCAGCAGCCTCACCTCCTACAATGAGCGGTTCTTC CASSLTSYNERFF 13 - TRBJ2-1 TRBV7-3 few
TGTGCCAGCAGCCAGGCAGGGAATTCACCCCTCCACTTT CASSQAGNSPLHF 13 - TRBJ1-6 TRBV3-1 -